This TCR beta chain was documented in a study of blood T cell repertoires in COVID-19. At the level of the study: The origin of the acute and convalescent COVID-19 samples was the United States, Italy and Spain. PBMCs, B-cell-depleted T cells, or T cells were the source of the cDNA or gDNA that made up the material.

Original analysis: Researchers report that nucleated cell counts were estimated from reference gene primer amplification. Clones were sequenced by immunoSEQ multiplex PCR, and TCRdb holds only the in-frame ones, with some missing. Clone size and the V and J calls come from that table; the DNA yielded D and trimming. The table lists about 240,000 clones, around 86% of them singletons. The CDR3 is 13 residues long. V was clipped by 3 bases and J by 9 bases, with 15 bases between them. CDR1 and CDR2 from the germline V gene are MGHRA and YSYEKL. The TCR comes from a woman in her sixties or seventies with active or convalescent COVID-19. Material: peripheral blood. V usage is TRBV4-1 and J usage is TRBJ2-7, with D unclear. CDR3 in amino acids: CASSQPENAGQYF. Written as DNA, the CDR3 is TGCGCCAGCAGCCAGCCCGAAAATGCCGGGCAGTACTTC.